The 9 T cell receptor beta chains given below trace back to one sample, sequenced in a study of identifying expanded T cells in peripheral blood. TCRdb's copy holds only in-frame clones and misses some; the assay was immunoSEQ multiplex PCR. Of 70,000 to 100,000 clones listed, around 85% were seen once; the top ten hold 5.6%. Material for sequencing was blood. These TCRs come from a person between 18 and 75 years old in good health.

Note on this clone: This could be a read error, since a much larger clone is one nucleotide away. V usage is TRBV7-2 and J usage is TRBJ1-1; D perhaps matches TRBD1 (5 bases). This CDR3 is built from 13 residues. The germline V gene encodes CDR1 SGHTA and CDR2 FQGNSA. The V end lost 3 bases, the J end lost 3 bases, and 8 bases lay between the germline ends. The CDR3 DNA reads TGTGCCAGCAGCTTTGGAGGGGACACTGAAGCTTTCTTT. Amino acids: CASSFGGDTEAFF. Looking up the rest from reference TRBV7-2 and TRBJ1-1 gives the full variable domain: GAGVSQSPSNKVTEKGKDVELRCDPISGHTALYWYRQSLGQGLEFLIYFQGNSAPDKSGLPSDRFSAERTGGSVSTLTIQRTQQEDSAVYLCASSFGGDTEAFFGQGTRLTVV.

The genes are TRBV4-1 and TRBJ1-2; D is unclear. Germline V lookup: CDR1 MGHRA, CDR2 YSYEKL. The V end lost 1 base, the J end lost 3 bases, and 9 bases lay between the germline ends. The CDR3 runs 14 residues. The CDR3 protein is CASSQGASDYGYTF. CDR3 nucleotides: TGCGCCAGCAGCCAAGGGGCATCGGACTATGGCTACACCTTC.

The chain is built from TRBV5-6 and TRBJ2-5; TRBD2 aligns across 8 bases. Looked up from germline, CDR1 is SGHDT and CDR2 is YYEEEE. The CDR3 length is 16 residues. J gave up 0 bases and V 3 bases, and 7 bases lay outside the gene matches. The CDR3 DNA is TGTGCCAGCAGCTCCCGGGGGGGAAACTACCAAGAGACCCAGTACTTC. Residues: CASSSRGGNYQETQYF.

The chain couples TRBV9 to TRBJ1-2; weak D call: TRBD1 (5 bases). With 4 bases removed from V and 4 bases from J, the gap between germline ends came to 14 bases. The CDR3 is 14 amino acids. Germline-derived CDR1 and CDR2 are SGDLS and YYNGEE. CDR3 protein: CASSPSAGPYGYTF. The CDR3 region has the DNA TGTGCCAGCAGCCCATCGGCAGGGCCCTATGGCTACACCTTC.

CDR3 sequence (DNA): TGTGCCAGCACCACAGGGGTCGAAGCTTTCTTT. Translating gives CASTTGVEAFF. The chain employs TRBV7-9 and TRBJ1-1, with 7 bases fitting TRBD1. This CDR3 spans 11 amino acids. Germline V lookup: CDR1 SEHNR, CDR2 FQNEAQ (reference sequence). V lost 7 bases to trimming and J lost 8 bases; unmatched junction nucleotides: 4. The variable domain in full, completed from reference TRBV7-9 and TRBJ1-1, reads DTGVSQNPRHKITKRGQNVTFRCDPISEHNRLYWYRQTLGQGPEFLTYFQNEAQLEKSRLLSDRFSAERPKGSFSTLEIQRTEQGDSAMYLCASTTGVEAFFGQGTRLTVV.

This clone was detected a few times. The V gene is TRBV2, the J gene TRBJ2-1; D call uncertain. Trimming removed 2 bases from V and 15 bases from J, with 17 bases in between. The CDR3 loop spans 13 amino acids. Germline CDR1 reads SNHLY; CDR2 reads FYNNEI. The CDR3 nucleotides are TGTGCCAGCAGTGAACAAGCCTCCTTTCTGGGGTTCTTC. This encodes CASSEQASFLGFF.

J is TRBJ2-7 and V is TRBV6-5; D unclear. Trimming shortened V by 6 bases and J by 6 bases, and 15 bases separated the two germline ends. CDR1 is MNHEY, CDR2 SVGAGI, per germline. The CDR3 is 13 amino acids. This chain's CDR3 is CASRGTSYGEQYF. The DNA of the CDR3 is TGTGCCAGCAGGGGAACATCGTATGGCGAGCAGTACTTC.

CDR3 loop: CARSIRTWGVKTYEQYF. DNA of the CDR3: TGTGCCAGAAGCATTAGGACCTGGGGGGTCAAAACCTACGAGCAGTACTTC. The V and J genes are TRBV5-3 and TRBJ2-7; a possible D gene is TRBD2 (6 bases). TRBV5-3 carries the ORF label, with uncertain function. This CDR3 is built from 17 residues. The V end lost 4 bases, the J end lost 2 bases, and 22 bases lay between the germline ends.

This chain uses TRBV25-1 with TRBJ2-3; D remains ambiguous. The germline gives CDR1 MGHDK, CDR2 SYGVNS. Trimming shortened V by 1 base and J by 2 bases, and 4 bases separated the two germline ends. There are 13 residues in the CDR3. The CDR3 nucleotides read TGTGCCAGCAGTGAATTGGACACAGATACGCAGTATTTT. It translates to CASSELDTDTQYF.